One sample yielded the 22 T cell receptor beta chains listed below, sequenced in a study of regulatory T cells in long-lasting Graves disease. The time point denotes: newly diagnosed GD, antithyroid drugs for less than 3 months. The authors made the TCR library using RNA they extracted from PBMCs. Arm-PCR of CDR3 regions and iRepertoire HTBI primers were the basis on which TCR beta libraries were built. Each CDR3 protein is one row after TCRdb ran MiXCR on the multiplex PCR reads. The sample has 410,000 or so distinct CDR3 sequences, 15% seen once. The sample was also linked to a second study, of T cells in Graves' hyperthyroidism and ophthalmopathy.

The source material was peripheral blood mononuclear cells (PBMCs), sampled at new diagnosis, from a patient treated with antithyroid drugs. Every receptor here comes from a woman in her 30s with Graves disease.

This clonotype showed up just a few times. The chain links TRBV20-1 to TRBJ1-2; D perhaps matches TRBD1 (5 bases). Trimming pared 0 bases from V and 4 bases from J, leaving 15 bases between. This CDR3 contains 15 residues. Germline V CDR1 and CDR2: DFQATT, SNEGSKA (reference sequence). The CDR3 DNA is TGCAGTGCTAGAGATTCGAGGGGCGCAGTCTATGGCTACACCTTC. It encodes CSARDSRGAVYGYTF.

This chain connects TRBV30 to TRBJ1-2, with D perhaps matching TRBD1 (5 bases). Between the trimmed V and J ends, which lost 1 base and 4 bases, there was a span of 10 bases. This CDR3 has 13 residues. CDR1 is GTSNPN, CDR2 SVGIG, per germline (reference sequence). The chain's CDR3 is CAWSGRGTYGYTF. The CDR3 nucleotides are TGTGCCTGGAGTGGGCGAGGGACCTATGGCTACACCTTC. Complete variable domain (other parts from reference TRBV30 and TRBJ1-2): SQTIHQWPATLVQPVGSPLSLECTVEGTSNPNLYWYRQAAGRGLQLLFYSVGIGQISSEVPQNLSASRPQDRQFILSSKKLLLSDSGFYLCAWSGRGTYGYTFGSGTRLTVV.

The V and J genes are TRBV15 and TRBJ2-1; possible D gene TRBD2, 5 bases. From germline, CDR1 is LNHNV and CDR2 YYDKDF (reference sequence). The CDR3 runs 13 residues. Trimming took 6 bases from V and 4 from J, leaving 10 bases between them. This CDR3 is CATSDSVYNEQFF. CDR3 nucleotide sequence: TGTGCCACCAGTGATAGCGTGTACAATGAGCAGTTCTTC. Together with reference TRBV15 and TRBJ2-1, the CDR3 gives the full variable domain: DAMVIQNPRYQVTQFGKPVTLSCSQTLNHNVMYWYQQKSSQAPKLLFHYYDKDFNNEADTPDNFQSRRPNTSFCFLDIRSPGLGDTAMYLCATSDSVYNEQFFGPGTRLTVL.

The table lists this clonotype with many counts. The rearrangement links TRBV5-6 to TRBJ2-7; D unclear. The CDR3 covers 14 residues. V gave up 4 bases and J gave up 2 bases, with 13 bases separating them. Germline V gene sequence: CDR1 SGHDT, CDR2 YYEEEE. The CDR3: CASSPAGRTYEQYF. The CDR3 DNA follows: TGTGCCAGCAGCCCGGCCGGCAGAACCTACGAGCAGTACTTC.

The J gene is TRBJ1-5, the V gene TRBV9; D call uncertain. CDR1 and CDR2 from the germline V gene are SGDLS and YYNGEE. The CDR3 contains 15 residues. The V gene lost 3 bases and the J gene lost 0 bases, with 10 bases spanning the gap. CDR3 sequence reads: CASSGGATSNQPQHF. The CDR3 nucleotides are TGTGCCAGCAGCGGGGGAGCGACTAGCAATCAGCCCCAGCATTTT.

About this clonotype: An end of the junction differs from the germline gene, which may be a read error. V gene TRBV3-1 combines with J gene TRBJ2-1; no clear D. This CDR3 has 17 residues. Germline-derived CDR1 and CDR2 are LGHDT and YNNKEL (reference sequence). CDR3 DNA: TGTGCCAGCAGCCAAGATAATTGGCTAGGCGCCTACAATGGGCAGTTCTTC. Translated, it gives CASSQDNWLGAYNGQFF.

This clonotype was picked up many times. J is TRBJ1-5 and V is TRBV6-1; D might be TRBD1 (5 bases). This CDR3 has 15 amino acids. From germline, CDR1 is MNHNS and CDR2 SASEGT. V was pared by 11 bases and J by 3 bases, with 20 bases between. For the CDR3, the DNA is TGTGCCGTCCCGGGACGCTCGGGTTTCAATCAGCCCCAGCATTTT. Residues: CAVPGRSGFNQPQHF.

In this sample, this clonotype turned up a few times. The chain recombines TRBV7-2 with TRBJ2-5; weak D call: TRBD1 (6 bases). Germline values: CDR1 SGHTA, CDR2 FQGNSA. V dropped 2 bases and J dropped 5 bases, with 12 bases sitting between them. The CDR3 is made up of 14 amino acids. The chain's CDR3 is CASSLTGFLETQYF. Here the CDR3 DNA reads TGTGCCAGCAGCTTAACAGGGTTTTTGGAGACCCAGTACTTC.

In this sample, this clonotype turned up many times. CDR3 bases: TGCAGCGTTGATGGGACAGCAGCGAACACCGGGGAGCTGTTTTTT. It translates to CSVDGTAANTGELFF. The J gene is TRBJ2-2, the V gene TRBV29-1, with 7 bases matching TRBD1. Germline CDR1 SQVTM, CDR2 ANQGSEA. The ends lost 3 bases at V and 0 bases at J; junction bases unmatched: 4. The CDR3 extends over 15 amino acids.

V and J are TRBV7-6 and TRBJ2-5; possibly TRBD2 for D (5 bases). V was trimmed by 3 bases and J by 1 base, leaving 9 bases between them. CDR1 SGHVS and CDR2 FNYEAQ come from the germline V gene. The CDR3 covers 14 residues. The CDR3 here is CASSFGGFQETQYF. The CDR3 DNA reads TGTGCCAGCAGCTTTGGCGGGTTCCAAGAGACCCAGTACTTC.

This clonotype was seen many times. V is TRBV5-1 and J is TRBJ2-5; no definite D call. The germline gives CDR1 SGHRS, CDR2 YFSETQ. The CDR3 is made up of 15 amino acids. Between the trimmed V and J ends, which lost 0 bases and 5 bases, there was a span of 14 bases. CDR3 sequence: CASSLEATNRETQYF. CDR3 DNA sequence: TGCGCCAGCAGCTTGGAGGCCACCAACCGTGAGACCCAGTACTTC.

This clonotype was counted ten times or more. The rearrangement uses TRBV9 and TRBJ2-1; 8 bases agree with TRBD2. The junction had 10 bases not matched to a gene; V was cut back by 1 base and J by 4 bases. CDR3 size: 17 residues. Germline values: CDR1 SGDLS, CDR2 YYNGEE. In nucleotides, the CDR3 is TGTGCCAGCAGCGTATCTTCCCATAGCGGGACGTACAATGAGCAGTTCTTC. Encoded protein: CASSVSSHSGTYNEQFF.

The table lists this clonotype with many counts. The chain recombines TRBV30 with TRBJ2-7; D is uncertain. The CDR3 has 13 residues. Trimming took off 3 bases at V and 5 bases at J, with 14 bases between the two ends. Germline-derived CDR1 and CDR2 are GTSNPN and SVGIG (reference sequence). CDR3 bases: TGTGCCTGGAGGCGGCTCCCGAACGACGAGCAGTACTTC. Residues: CAWRRLPNDEQYF.

This clonotype was seen only a few times. The J gene is TRBJ2-2, the V gene TRBV7-9; D may be TRBD1 (6 bases). The germline CDR1 and CDR2 sequences are SEHNR and FQNEAQ (reference sequence). This CDR3 contains 14 residues. The V and J ends lost 2 bases and 7 bases respectively, with 11 bases between them. The CDR3 DNA follows: TGTGCCAGCAGCTTAACACCAGGGGACGGGGAGCTGTTTTTT. It encodes CASSLTPGDGELFF.

This clonotype appeared many times. The chain carries TRBV11-2 and TRBJ2-1, with D perhaps TRBD2 (6 bases). The V end was cut by 1 base, the J end by 10 bases, with 14 bases between. The CDR3 covers 14 residues. The germline V gene has CDR1 SGHAT and CDR2 FQNNGV. CDR3 sequence: CASSLGGRLLEQFF. The CDR3 DNA follows: TGTGCCAGCAGCTTAGGGGGGAGGTTGTTAGAGCAGTTCTTC. Full variable domain (outside the CDR3, taken from reference TRBV11-2 and TRBJ2-1): EAGVAQSPRYKIIEKRQSVAFWCNPISGHATLYWYQQILGQGPKLLIQFQNNGVVDDSQLPKDRFSAERLKGVDSTLKIQPAKLEDSAVYLCASSLGGRLLEQFFGPGTRLTVL.

In its sample, this clonotype was seen a few times. V is TRBV7-9 and J is TRBJ2-1; 11 bases line up with TRBD2. Germline lookup yields CDR1 SEHNR and CDR2 FQNEAQ (reference sequence). Trimming removed 3 bases from V and 5 bases from J; junction bases left unmatched: 12. The CDR3 runs to 18 residues. CDR3 sequence: CASSLGGLAGGQNNEQFF. As DNA, the CDR3 is TGTGCCAGCAGCTTGGGCGGGCTAGCGGGAGGACAAAACAATGAGCAGTTCTTC. Filled out from reference TRBV7-9 and TRBJ2-1, the complete variable domain reads DTGVSQNPRHKITKRGQNVTFRCDPISEHNRLYWYRQTLGQGPEFLTYFQNEAQLEKSRLLSDRFSAERPKGSFSTLEIQRTEQGDSAMYLCASSLGGLAGGQNNEQFFGPGTRLTVL.

This clonotype was counted ten times or more. The chain carries TRBV7-2 and TRBJ1-1; D ambiguous. The V gene lost 0 bases and the J gene lost 2 bases, with 7 bases spanning the gap. The CDR3 runs 14 residues. The germline V gene encodes CDR1 SGHTA and CDR2 FQGNSA. CDR3 bases: TGTGCCAGCAGCTTAGCAAGCCTTAACACTGAAGCTTTCTTT. Translating gives CASSLASLNTEAFF.

V usage is TRBV28 and J usage is TRBJ1-5; 12 bases match TRBD1. From germline, CDR1 is MDHEN and CDR2 SYDVKM. V was clipped by 7 bases and J by 4 bases; unmatched bases: 11. The CDR3 is 17 residues long. CDR3 sequence: CASNPGTGGIRNQPQHF. The CDR3 nucleotides read TGTGCCAGCAATCCAGGGACAGGGGGCATCAGGAATCAGCCCCAGCATTTT.

This clonotype was detected many times. J is TRBJ2-7 and V is TRBV11-2; 8 bases map to TRBD2. CDR3 length: 15 residues. The ends lost 0 bases at V and 3 bases at J; junction bases unmatched: 4. Per the germline V gene, CDR1 is SGHAT and CDR2 is FQNNGV. The CDR3 region is CASSLEAGASYEQYF. CDR3 bases: TGTGCCAGCAGCTTAGAAGCGGGAGCCAGCTACGAGCAGTACTTC.

Many counts were recorded for this clonotype. The V call is TRBV6-2 or TRBV6-3, the J call TRBJ2-7; D call uncertain. CDR3 size: 11 residues. Trimming removed 5 bases at V and 2 bases at J, with 4 bases between. CDR1 is MNHEY and CDR2 is SVGEGT in the germline V gene. The CDR3 loop is CASSDTYEQYF. CDR3 DNA sequence: TGTGCCAGCAGTGACACCTACGAGCAGTACTTC.

This clonotype was found many times. The J gene is TRBJ2-7, the V gene TRBV28; the D is unclear. Germline CDR1 and CDR2: MDHEN and SYDVKM. Trimming cost V 4 bases and J 2 bases, with 6 bases left between them. This CDR3 has 12 amino acids. Here the CDR3 reads CASSYRAYEQYF. CDR3 DNA sequence: TGTGCCAGCAGTTATAGGGCCTACGAGCAGTACTTC.

In this sample, this clonotype turned up a few times. The chain couples TRBV19 to TRBJ2-7, with D possibly being TRBD1 (6 bases). The CDR3 has 18 residues. CDR1 is LNHDA, CDR2 SQIVND, per germline (reference sequence). Trimming cost V 1 base and J 8 bases, with 27 bases left between them. CDR3 amino acids: CASSIAPSRDTILVKQYF. CDR3 bases: TGTGCCAGTAGTATAGCCCCATCCCGGGACACCATCTTAGTCAAGCAGTACTTC. The full variable domain, rest sourced from reference TRBV19 and TRBJ2-7, is DGGITQSPKYLFRKEGQNVTLSCEQNLNHDAMYWYRQDPGQGLRLIYYSQIVNDFQKGDIAEGYSVSREKKESFPLTVTSAQKNPTAFYLCASSIAPSRDTILVKQYFGPGTRLTVT.